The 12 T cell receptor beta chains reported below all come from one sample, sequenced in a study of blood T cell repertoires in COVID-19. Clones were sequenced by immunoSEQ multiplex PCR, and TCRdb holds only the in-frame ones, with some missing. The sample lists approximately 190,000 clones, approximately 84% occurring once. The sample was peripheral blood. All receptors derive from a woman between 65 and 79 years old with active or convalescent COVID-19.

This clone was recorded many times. The CDR3 spells CASTSGGTQYF. Written as DNA, the CDR3 is TGTGCCAGCACGTCGGGGGGGACGCAGTATTTT. This chain uses TRBV2 with TRBJ2-3; 8 nucleotides align to TRBD2. The germline CDR1 and CDR2 sequences are SNHLY and FYNNEI. The J segment lost 9 bases and the V segment lost 7 bases, leaving 3 bases of the junction unmatched. The CDR3 spans 11 residues.

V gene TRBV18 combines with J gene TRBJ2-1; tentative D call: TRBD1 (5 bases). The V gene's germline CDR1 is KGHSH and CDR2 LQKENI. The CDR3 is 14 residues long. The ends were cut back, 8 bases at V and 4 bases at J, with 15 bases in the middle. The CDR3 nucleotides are TGTGCCAGCCAGGGCGGAAACACGTACAATGAGCAGTTCTTC. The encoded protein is CASQGGNTYNEQFF.

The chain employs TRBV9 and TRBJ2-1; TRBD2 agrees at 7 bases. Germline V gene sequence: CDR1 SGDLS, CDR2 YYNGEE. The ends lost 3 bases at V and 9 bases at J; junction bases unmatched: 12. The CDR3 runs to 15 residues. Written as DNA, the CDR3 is TGTGCCAGCAGCGATGGGAGGGGCGATTCCCTTGAGCAGTTCTTC. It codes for CASSDGRGDSLEQFF.

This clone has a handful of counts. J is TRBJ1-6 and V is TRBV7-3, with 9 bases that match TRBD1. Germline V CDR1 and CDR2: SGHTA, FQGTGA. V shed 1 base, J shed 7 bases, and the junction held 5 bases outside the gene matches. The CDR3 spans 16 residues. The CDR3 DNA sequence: TGTGCCAGCAGCTTAAGAGGGGGGACAGGGAATTCACCCCTCCACTTT. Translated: CASSLRGGTGNSPLHF. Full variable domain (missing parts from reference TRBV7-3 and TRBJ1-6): GAGVSQTPSNKVTEKGKYVELRCDPISGHTALYWYRQSLGQGPEFLIYFQGTGAADDSGLPNDRFFAVRPEGSVSTLKIQRTERGDSAVYLCASSLRGGTGNSPLHFGNGTRLTVT.

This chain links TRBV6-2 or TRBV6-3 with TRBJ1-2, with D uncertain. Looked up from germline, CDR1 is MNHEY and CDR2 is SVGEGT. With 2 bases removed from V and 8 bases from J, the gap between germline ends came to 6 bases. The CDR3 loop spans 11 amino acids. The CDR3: CASSYTRGYTF. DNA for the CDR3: TGTGCCAGCAGTTACACTCGAGGCTACACCTTC.

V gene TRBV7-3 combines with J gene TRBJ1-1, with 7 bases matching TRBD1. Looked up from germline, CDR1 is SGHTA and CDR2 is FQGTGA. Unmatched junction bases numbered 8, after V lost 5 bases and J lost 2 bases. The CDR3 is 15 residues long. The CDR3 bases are TGTGCCAGCAGCCTAGGGTCAGGGGGAAACACTGAAGCTTTCTTT. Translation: CASSLGSGGNTEAFF.

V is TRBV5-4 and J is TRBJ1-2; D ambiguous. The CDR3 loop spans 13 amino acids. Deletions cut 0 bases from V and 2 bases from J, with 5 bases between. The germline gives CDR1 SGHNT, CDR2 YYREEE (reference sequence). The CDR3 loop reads CASSLAQNYGYTF. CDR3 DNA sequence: TGTGCCAGCAGCTTGGCACAGAACTATGGCTACACCTTC.

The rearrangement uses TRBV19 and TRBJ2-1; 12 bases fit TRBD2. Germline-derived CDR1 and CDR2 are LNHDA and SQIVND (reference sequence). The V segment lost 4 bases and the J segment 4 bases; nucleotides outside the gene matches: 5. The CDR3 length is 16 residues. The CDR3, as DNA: TGTGCCAGTAGTAAACGGACTAGCGGGGTTTACAATGAGCAGTTCTTC. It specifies CASSKRTSGVYNEQFF.

In DNA form, the CDR3 reads TGCAGCGTTTTTCTAGCGGGAGGAGGGGGGTTCTTC. Amino acid sequence: CSVFLAGGGGFF. This chain uses TRBV29-1 with TRBJ2-1; 11 nucleotides agree with TRBD2. The CDR3 is 12 residues long. Trimming at V came to 5 bases and at J to 15 bases, leaving 9 bases not matched to a gene. Per the germline V gene, CDR1 is SQVTM and CDR2 is ANQGSEA.

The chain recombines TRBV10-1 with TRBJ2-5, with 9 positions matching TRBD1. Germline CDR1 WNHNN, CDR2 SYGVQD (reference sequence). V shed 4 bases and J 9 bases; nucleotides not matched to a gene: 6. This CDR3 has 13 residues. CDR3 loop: CASSGDRDWSQYF. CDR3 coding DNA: TGCGCCAGCAGTGGGGACAGGGATTGGTCCCAGTACTTC.

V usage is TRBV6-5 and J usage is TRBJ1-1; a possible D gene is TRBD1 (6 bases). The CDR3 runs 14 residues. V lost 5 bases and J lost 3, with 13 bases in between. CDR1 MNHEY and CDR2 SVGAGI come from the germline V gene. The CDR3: CASSRGGADTEAFF. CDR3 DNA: TGTGCCAGCAGTAGGGGGGGGGCGGACACTGAAGCTTTCTTT.

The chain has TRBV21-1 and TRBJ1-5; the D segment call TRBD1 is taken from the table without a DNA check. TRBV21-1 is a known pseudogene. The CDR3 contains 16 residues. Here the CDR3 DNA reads TGTGCCAGCAGCACGGGGACAGGGGAGCGGCCCCAGCCCCAGCATTTT. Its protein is CASSTGTGERPQPQHF.